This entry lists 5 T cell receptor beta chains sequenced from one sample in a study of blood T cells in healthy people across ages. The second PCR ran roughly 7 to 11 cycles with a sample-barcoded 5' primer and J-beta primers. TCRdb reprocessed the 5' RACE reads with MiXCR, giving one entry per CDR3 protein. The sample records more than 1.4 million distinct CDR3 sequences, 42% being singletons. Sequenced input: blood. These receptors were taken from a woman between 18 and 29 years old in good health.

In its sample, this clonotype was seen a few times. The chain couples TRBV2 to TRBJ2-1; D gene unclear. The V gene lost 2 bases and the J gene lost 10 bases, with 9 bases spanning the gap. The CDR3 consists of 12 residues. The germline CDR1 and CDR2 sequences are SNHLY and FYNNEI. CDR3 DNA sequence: TGTGCCAGCAGTGAAATTGCTGGGGAGCAGTTCTTC. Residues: CASSEIAGEQFF.

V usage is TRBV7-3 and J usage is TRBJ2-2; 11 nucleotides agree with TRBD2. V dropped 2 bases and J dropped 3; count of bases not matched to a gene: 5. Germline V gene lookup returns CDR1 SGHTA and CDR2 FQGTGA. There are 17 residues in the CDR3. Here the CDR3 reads CASSLPSGGIHTGELFF. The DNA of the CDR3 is TGTGCCAGCAGCTTACCTAGCGGGGGGATTCACACCGGGGAGCTGTTTTTT.

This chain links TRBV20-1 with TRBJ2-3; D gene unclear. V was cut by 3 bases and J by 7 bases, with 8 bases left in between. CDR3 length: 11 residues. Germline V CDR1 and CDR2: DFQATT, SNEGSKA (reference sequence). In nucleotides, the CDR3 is TGCAGTGCTAGTGATTCAAATACGCAGTATTTT. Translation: CSASDSNTQYF.

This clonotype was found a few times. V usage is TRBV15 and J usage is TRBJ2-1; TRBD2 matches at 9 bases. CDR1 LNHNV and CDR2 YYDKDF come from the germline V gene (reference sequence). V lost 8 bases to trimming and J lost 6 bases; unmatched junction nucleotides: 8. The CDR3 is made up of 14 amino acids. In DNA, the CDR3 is TGTGCCACCCGACGACTAGCGGTGAGCAATGAGCAGTTCTTC. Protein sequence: CATRRLAVSNEQFF.

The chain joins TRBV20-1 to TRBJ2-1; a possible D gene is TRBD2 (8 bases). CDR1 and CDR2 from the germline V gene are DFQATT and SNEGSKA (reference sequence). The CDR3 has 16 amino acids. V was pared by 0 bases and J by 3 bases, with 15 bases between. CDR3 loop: CSARDFGRGLYNEQFF. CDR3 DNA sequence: TGCAGTGCTAGAGACTTCGGGAGGGGGCTCTACAATGAGCAGTTCTTC.